Given below is one T cell receptor (beta chain) in context. Its antigen is unknown. The repertoire was sequenced with immunoSEQ multiplex PCR; TCRdb's copy has only in-frame clones and lacks some. The sample holds about 19,000 clones, just over 75% seen once. CD4+ T cells from unexposed donors were obtained before the COVID-19 pandemic (2011-2018). After 10 to 11 days of culture, CD4+ T cells were isolated. As cell numbers allowed, unexposed-donor CD4+ T cells faced SARS-CoV-2 S/N and four cold-coronavirus spikes. The CDR3 consists of 16 residues. CDR1 is LNHDA, CDR2 SQIVND, per germline (reference sequence). V lost 4 bases to trimming and J lost 1 base; unmatched junction nucleotides: 6. This entry comes from a study of CD4 T cells in relation to SARS-CoV-2 and coronaviruses. Study summary: TCR beta CDR3s were sequenced after roughly eleven-day antigen culture of PBMCs. Shared crossreactive spike epitopes were mapped to their HLA restriction.

Study-wide results and limits: Crossreactivity was assessed only for spike protein, not other viral proteins.

The TCR sequence derives from a human donor in good health. The chain combines TRBV19 with TRBJ1-5; 8 nucleotides align to TRBD1. The sequenced material came from CD4+ T cells from PBMCs, cultured in vitro. DNA of the CDR3: TGTGCCAGTAGTAGGTTACAGGGGGACAGCAATCAGCCCCAGCATTTT. Its translation is CASSRLQGDSNQPQHF.